This TCR beta chain was recovered during a study of cytomegalovirus exposure and HLA in healthy donors. Findings of the study overall: In vitro checks showed that a few CMV-associated chains really do target CMV antigens. Cytomegalovirus-associated TCR beta chains were listed, numbering more than 150. Across donors, most TCRs were seen rarely, yet some public ones were widespread.

This table comes from immunoSEQ multiplex PCR, and its TCRdb copy is limited to in-frame clones, with some not included. The top ten hold approximately 20% of the sample, which has about 150,000 clones, around 88% seen once. The donors belonged to the approximately 120-subject validation cohort, separate from the roughly 670-subject first cohort. There are a few counts of this clone. Its antigen is not identified. Unmatched junction bases numbered 3, after V lost 4 bases and J lost 0 bases. The germline gives CDR1 LGHNA, CDR2 YSLEER. The CDR3 is 16 residues long. This TCR was sampled from a man younger than 35 in good health and CMV-seropositive. Sequencing was done on a sample of PBMCs. The chain combines TRBV4-3 with TRBJ2-6; 7 positions agree with TRBD1. The CDR3 reads CASSRDSTSGANVLTF. CDR3 DNA: TGCGCCAGCAGCCGGGACAGTACCTCTGGGGCCAACGTCCTGACTTTC.